Sequencing of this T cell receptor beta chain was carried out in a study of T cell changes during pregnancy in multiple sclerosis. Some clones are missing from TCRdb's copy, which holds only in-frame ones; the method was immunoSEQ multiplex PCR. The table has over 65,000 clones, roughly nine tenths seen once. Germline V gives CDR1 MDHEN, CDR2 SYDVKM. The CDR3 covers 17 residues. Trimming took off 6 bases at V and 5 bases at J, with 24 bases between the two ends. Specimen: peripheral blood, collected in the first trimester of pregnancy. The gene calls are TRBV28 and TRBJ2-3; D perhaps matches TRBD1 (5 bases). The receptor was isolated from a female donor with multiple sclerosis, enrolled in a pregnancy study. In nucleotides, the CDR3 is TGTGCCAGCAGCGCTGCCAGGGCGTCACCGGCGAGAGATACGCAGTATTTT. Encoded protein: CASSAARASPARDTQYF.